This T cell receptor (beta chain) emerged from a study of blood T cell repertoires in COVID-19. This clone was seen more than once but under ten times. V gave up 5 bases and J gave up 4 bases, with 14 bases separating them. From germline, CDR1 is SQVTM and CDR2 ANQGSEA. The CDR3 is made up of 13 amino acids. Original analysis: Quantification of nucleated cells was approximated via reference gene primer amplification. The repertoire was sequenced with immunoSEQ multiplex PCR; TCRdb's copy has only in-frame clones and lacks some. The V and J calls and clone size are taken from that table; D and trimming were inferred from the DNA. Among under 250,000 clones listed, around 83% were seen once.

The sequenced material came from peripheral blood. The source of this sequence is a woman aged 35 to 49 who had recovered from COVID-19. This rearrangement joins TRBV29-1 to TRBJ1-2, with TRBD1 as a possible D gene (5 bases). CDR3 sequence reads: CSVYRRDTYGYTF. In DNA form, the CDR3 reads TGCAGCGTTTACAGGAGGGATACCTATGGCTACACCTTC.